This is a list of T cell receptor beta chains from one sample in a study of CD8 T cells in Susac syndrome. TCRdb reprocessed the immunoSEQ multiplex PCR reads via MiXCR and lists one record per CDR3 protein. The table lists around 280,000 distinct CDR3 sequences, roughly 85% of them singletons, with approximately 0.12% in the top ten. The material sequenced was CD8+ T cells from PBMCs. The receptors derive from a human donor with multiple sclerosis. CDR3s leave out the opening cysteine and the closing phenylalanine or tryptophan. A D gene is named only where the DNA matches it firmly.

J: TRBJ2-7
D: TRBD2
V: TRBV25-1
CDR3: ASSPGLRYEQY

J: TRBJ2-1
D: TRBD2
V: TRBV2
CDR3: ASGFTSGRYNEQF

J: TRBJ2-1
D: TRBD1
V: TRBV2
CDR3: ASAGQGAF

J: TRBJ2-1
D: NA
V: TRBV27
CDR3: ATARWGERLWQF

J: TRBJ2-1
D: NA
V: TRBV5-1
CDR3: ASSNHGGWMYEQF

J: TRBJ2-1
D: NA
V: TRBV27
CDR3: ASSPEVAASYNEQF

J: TRBJ2-1
D: NA
V: TRBV29-1
CDR3: SVDDSGLGNEQF

J: TRBJ2-5
D: NA
V: TRBV2
CDR3: ASESDTQY

J: TRBJ1-5
D: NA
V: TRBV28
CDR3: ASSSAGGSNQPQH

J: TRBJ2-5
D: NA
V: TRBV12-3/TRBV12-4
CDR3: ASSFDTQETQY

J: TRBJ2-3
D: TRBD2
V: TRBV7-9
CDR3: ASSSGTSGSGEDTQY

J: TRBJ2-3
D: TRBD1
V: TRBV11-2
CDR3: ASSNPTGGPDTQY

J: TRBJ2-5
D: NA
V: TRBV7-9
CDR3: ASSSSEQETQY

J: TRBJ1-2
D: TRBD1
V: TRBV28
CDR3: ASRQDRGFYGYT

J: TRBJ2-1
D: TRBD2
V: TRBV27
CDR3: ASSWGLAGGPYF

J: TRBJ2-1
D: TRBD1
V: TRBV24-1
CDR3: ATSPGDRGYNEQF

J: TRBJ2-5
D: NA
V: TRBV9
CDR3: ASSASVKQPVQTQY

J: TRBJ2-3
D: NA
V: TRBV27
CDR3: ASPRPGETQY

J: TRBJ2-1
D: TRBD2
V: TRBV14
CDR3: ASSPIAGGTSEQF

J: TRBJ1-5
D: NA
V: TRBV15
CDR3: ATSRDLLSFQH

J: TRBJ2-7
D: NA
V: TRBV3-1
CDR3: ASSQGEQGPHEQY

J: TRBJ1-1
D: NA
V: TRBV27
CDR3: ASRRPGHLNTEAF

J: TRBJ2-7
D: NA
V: TRBV27
CDR3: ASSLRRDGYSYEQY

J: TRBJ2-7
D: NA
V: TRBV7-8
CDR3: ASSLVGIHEQY

J: TRBJ1-1
D: NA
V: TRBV3-1
CDR3: ASSQLTGTEAF

J: TRBJ1-2
D: TRBD1
V: TRBV29-1
CDR3: SVDGGQGLKGYT

J: TRBJ2-1
D: TRBD2
V: TRBV9
CDR3: ASSGTSGSVSYNEQF

J: TRBJ2-7
D: NA
V: TRBV12-3/TRBV12-4
CDR3: ASSPRKAEQY

J: TRBJ2-7
D: TRBD1
V: TRBV4-1
CDR3: ASSPGNRGVSEQY

J: TRBJ1-5
D: NA
V: TRBV9
CDR3: ASSVSDLGQPQH

J: TRBJ2-3
D: TRBD2
V: TRBV5-1
CDR3: ASSLYGTTEDTQY